This record looks at one T cell receptor (beta chain) sequence and its context. Its antigen is unidentified. Sequenced by immunoSEQ multiplex PCR; TCRdb stores in-frame clones only, minus some. The sample carries over 95,000 clones, around 68% recorded once. With CCR7-negative CD45RA+ TemRA cells, CD45RO+ cells were combined in CD8 memory. The sample belongs to a study of shared clonotypes between healthy human individuals. Findings and limits, study-wide: Despite large depth, rarefaction showed incomplete sorted-subset sequencing.

Germline-derived CDR1 and CDR2 are MGHDK and SYGVNS. There are 17 residues in the CDR3. J is TRBJ2-5 and V is TRBV25-1, with 9 bases fitting TRBD1. The closer fit of TRBJ2-7 to the DNA end suggests the J call may be wrong. This TCR was sampled from a woman aged 25 to 39 in good health. Sequenced: memory CD8+ T cells sorted from blood. As to subset: CD45RO+ cells pooled with CCR7-negative TemRA cells. CDR3 loop: CASSRTEDRGYALEQYF. The CDR3 nucleotides read TGTGCCAGCAGTAGGACGGAAGACAGGGGGTATGCACTCGAGCAGTACTTC.